This is a list of T cell receptor beta chains from one sample in a study of blood T cell repertoires in COVID-19. The table came from immunoSEQ multiplex PCR; TCRdb's copy has only in-frame clones and leaves some out. Among about 260,000 clones listed, about 80% were seen once. The sample was peripheral blood. These receptors all stem from a woman aged 45-59 years who had recovered from COVID-19. Both conserved end residues are part of each CDR3. The D gene is left open where the match is weak. Expanded clones are given a class, and other clones once, few, many or no size at all.

>TRBV5-6|TRBJ2-5|NA|14|once
TGTGCCAGCAGCTTTCAAGGGGTTCAAGAGACCCAGTACTTC
CASSFQGVQETQYF
>TRBV3-1/TRBV3-2|TRBJ1-2|TRBD1|13|NA
TGTGCCAGCAGCCACGGGACAGAGTATGGCTACACCTTC
CASSHGTEYGYTF
>TRBV30|TRBJ2-7|TRBD1|13|NA
TGTGCTGCAGGACAGGGAAGCTTCGACGAGCAGTACTTC
CAAGQGSFDEQYF
>TRBV7-8|TRBJ1-2|TRBD1|16|once
TGTGCCAGCAGCACCATGACCGGGACAGGGTATGGAGGCTACACCTTC
CASSTMTGTGYGGYTF
>TRBV5-1|TRBJ1-2|NA|16|NA
TGCGCCAGCAGCCCGGAAAACCAGGGGTGGTCCTATGGCTACACCTTC
CASSPENQGWSYGYTF
>TRBV7-3|TRBJ2-1|NA|15|few
TGTGCCAGCAGCCCCCATTGGACTCCGGAGGCTGAGCAGTTCTTC
CASSPHWTPEAEQFF
>TRBV28|TRBJ2-7|NA|13|NA
TGTGCCAGCAGTTTTTCAGACAGCTACGAGCAGTACTTC
CASSFSDSYEQYF
>TRBV28|TRBJ2-7|TRBD2|14|NA
TGTGCCAGCAGCTCTAGCGGGAGCCGCCCCGAGCAGTACTTC
CASSSSGSRPEQYF
>TRBV10-2|TRBJ2-3|TRBD1|14|NA
TGCGCCAGCAGGGGACAGGATAATCAGGATACGCAGTATTTT
CASRGQDNQDTQYF
>TRBV18|TRBJ1-1|NA|15|NA
TGTGCCAGCTCACCACCGGGGGGGCTGGACACTGAAGCTTTCTTT
CASSPPGGLDTEAFF
>TRBV18|TRBJ1-3|TRBD1|18|NA
TGTGCCAGCTCACCGTTTTACGAGGGACAGCGATCTGGAAACACCATATATTTT
CASSPFYEGQRSGNTIYF
>TRBV25-1|TRBJ2-7|TRBD2|14|NA
TGTGCCAGCAGTGAGCGGGGAGGGCCGTACGAGCAGTACTTC
CASSERGGPYEQYF
>TRBV6-2/TRBV6-3|TRBJ1-1|NA|13|NA
TGTGCCAGCAGCTTCCGGGAGGACACTGAAGCTTTCTTT
CASSFREDTEAFF
>TRBV30|TRBJ1-1|NA|15|few
TGTGCCTGGAGTGTATGGGCAGGGGTCTTCACTGAAGCTTTCTTT
CAWSVWAGVFTEAFF
>TRBV7-2|TRBJ2-7|NA|19|NA
TGTGCCAGCAGACCCTCAAGAAAAATAACAGGGCCCCTCCACTACGAGCAGTACTTC
CASRPSRKITGPLHYEQYF
>TRBV5-1|TRBJ2-7|TRBD1|16|few
TGCGCCAGCAGCCCGGTACCGGGACAGGTCTCCTACGAGCAGTACTTC
CASSPVPGQVSYEQYF
>TRBV28|TRBJ2-7|NA|14|once
TGTGCCAGCAGTTCCGGGGGATCGGACTACGAGCAGTACTTC
CASSSGGSDYEQYF
>TRBV7-9|TRBJ2-1|TRBD2|13|NA
TGTGCCAGCAACCCAGAGAGCGGGAGTGAGCAGTTCTTC
CASNPESGSEQFF
>TRBV5-1|TRBJ2-3|NA|17|NA
TGCGCCAGCAGCTTGGGGGGGCCGGGAACGAGCACAGATACGCAGTATTTT
CASSLGGPGTSTDTQYF
>TRBV4-3|TRBJ1-2|NA|14|NA
TGCGCCAGCAGCCAAGTCGAGGCGAACTATGGCTACACCTTC
CASSQVEANYGYTF
>TRBV6-6|TRBJ1-3|TRBD1|17|NA
TGTGCCAGCAGTCAACAGGGGTTAGGAGTTGCTGGAAACACCATATATTTT
CASSQQGLGVAGNTIYF
>TRBV7-2|TRBJ1-2|TRBD1|15|NA
TGTGCCAGCAGCTTAGGGACAGGGGCTGGCTATGGCTACACCTTC
CASSLGTGAGYGYTF
>TRBV5-4|TRBJ1-2|TRBD1|17|once
TGTGCCAGCAGCTTCGGGGGCAGGGGGCCAGTCAGCTATGGCTACACCTTC
CASSFGGRGPVSYGYTF
>TRBV5-1|TRBJ1-6|TRBD1|15|NA
TGCGCCAGCAGGGTCGGGACAGGGCCTAATTCACCCCTCCACTTT
CASRVGTGPNSPLHF
>TRBV7-2|TRBJ2-1|TRBD1|15|NA
TGTGCCAGCAGCTCGGACAGGGCCCCACACAATGAGCAGTTCTTC
CASSSDRAPHNEQFF
>TRBV4-2|TRBJ2-7|TRBD1|17|NA
TGTGCCAGCAGCCAACAAGGACAGGGGGCCGGATCCTACGAGCAGTACTTC
CASSQQGQGAGSYEQYF
>TRBV6-5|TRBJ2-7|TRBD1|14|NA
TGTGCCAGCAGTCTCGGGACAGGGAGTGGAACGCAGTACTTC
CASSLGTGSGTQYF
>TRBV19|TRBJ2-7|TRBD2|15|NA
TGTGCCAGTAGTATAAACCCCCGACTAGCCATCGAGCAGTACTTC
CASSINPRLAIEQYF
>TRBV7-2|TRBJ2-7|NA|17|NA
TGTGCCAGCAGCCTGGCCGGGACACCCGGAGTCCCCTACGAGCAGTACTTC
CASSLAGTPGVPYEQYF
>TRBV7-6|TRBJ2-2|TRBD1|15|NA
TGTGCCAGCAGCCTAGGGACAGGGTACACCGGGGAGCTGTTTTTT
CASSLGTGYTGELFF
>TRBV11-3|TRBJ1-4|TRBD1|16|NA
TGTGCCAGCAGCTTAGAGGAGACAGGGCCTAATGAAAAACTGTTTTTT
CASSLEETGPNEKLFF
>TRBV27|TRBJ2-2|NA|12|NA
TGTGCCAGCAGTTTAATCGCCGGGGAGCTGTTTTTT
CASSLIAGELFF
>TRBV19|TRBJ2-3|NA|14|NA
TGTGCCCTCAGGTGGCCTACCACCACAGATACGCAGTATTTT
CALRWPTTTDTQYF
>TRBV9|TRBJ2-1|TRBD2|19|NA
TGTGCCAGCAGCGTATTTGAGAGCCCGGGACTAGCGGGAGGTGATGAGCAGTTCTTC
CASSVFESPGLAGGDEQFF
>TRBV5-1|TRBJ2-7|NA|14|NA
TGCGCCAGCAGCTCGGGTGTCCGGTCCTACGAGCAGTACTTC
CASSSGVRSYEQYF
>TRBV24-1|TRBJ2-4|TRBD2|18|NA
TGTGCCACCAGTGACCACAACCTAGCGGGGGGGCCGGGGGACATTCAGTACTTC
CATSDHNLAGGPGDIQYF
>TRBV5-1|TRBJ2-1|TRBD2|16|NA
TGCGCCAGCACCACAACGGCGGGAGGGCCTGGGAATGAGCAGTTCTTC
CASTTTAGGPGNEQFF
>TRBV6-5|TRBJ2-1|TRBD1|13|NA
TGTGCCAGCAGGGGACAGGGTCGGGATGAGCAGTTCTTC
CASRGQGRDEQFF
>TRBV25-1|TRBJ1-6|NA|15|NA
TGTGCCAGCAGTGACCTAGACAGGTCTTGGTCACCCCTCCACTTT
CASSDLDRSWSPLHF
>TRBV7-6|TRBJ2-5|TRBD2|13|NA
TGTGCCAGCAGCCAAGCGGGGCAAGAGACCCAGTACTTC
CASSQAGQETQYF
>TRBV3-1/TRBV3-2|TRBJ2-4|TRBD1|14|NA
TGTGCCAGCAGCCGTCCGGGACAGCCAAACATTCAGTACTTC
CASSRPGQPNIQYF
>TRBV7-3|TRBJ2-1|NA|15|NA
TGTGCCAGCAGCTTCGGGAGCCTAACTGACAATGAGCAGTTCTTC
CASSFGSLTDNEQFF
>TRBV5-1|TRBJ1-2|TRBD1|15|NA
TGCGCCAGCAGCAGGGGGGACAGGGCGGACTATGGCTACACCTTC
CASSRGDRADYGYTF
>TRBV12-3/TRBV12-4|TRBJ2-7|TRBD1|13|NA
TGTGCCAGCAACCCCGGGACAGGGTACGAGCAGTACTTC
CASNPGTGYEQYF